One TCR beta chain is described in this entry. Sequencing of TCR beta was carried out in blood CD8+ and CD4+ T cells. The authors negatively isolated CD8+ and CD4+ T cells and FACS-enriched TEMRA cells. These data come from a study of CD8 T cells in Susac syndrome. RNA amounts of about 0.5 to 1 ug underwent reverse transcription with random hexamers. Multiplex immunoSEQ PCR targeted 54 Vbeta and 13 Jbeta TCR beta segments. TCRdb itself ran the immunoSEQ multiplex PCR reads through MiXCR, one entry per CDR3 protein. This table holds 78,000 or so distinct CDR3 sequences, around 96% found once. CDR1 is MNHEY, CDR2 SMNVEV, per germline (reference sequence). CDR3 size: 14 residues. V was shortened by 8 bases and J by 0 bases, with 14 bases between the two germline ends.

The receptor comes from a human donor with multiple sclerosis. V usage is TRBV27 and J usage is TRBJ2-7, with D perhaps given as TRBD1 or TRBD2 (5 bases each). Sequenced sample: CD8+ T cells from PBMCs. The CDR3 region has the DNA TGTGCCAGCGGGGGTCCTGGAACCTCCTACGAGCAGTACTTC. This gives the protein CASGGPGTSYEQYF.